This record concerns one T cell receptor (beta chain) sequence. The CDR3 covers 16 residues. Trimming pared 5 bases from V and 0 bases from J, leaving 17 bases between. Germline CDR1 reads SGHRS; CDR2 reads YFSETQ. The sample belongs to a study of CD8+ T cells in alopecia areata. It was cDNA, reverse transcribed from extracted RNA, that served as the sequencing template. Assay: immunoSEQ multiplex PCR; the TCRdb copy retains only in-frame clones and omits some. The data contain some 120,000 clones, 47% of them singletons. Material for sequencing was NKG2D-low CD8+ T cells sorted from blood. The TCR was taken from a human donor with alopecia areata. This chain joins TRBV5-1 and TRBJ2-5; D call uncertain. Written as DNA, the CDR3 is TGCGCCAGCAGTCTTACCACCGACTCGTACCAAGAGACCCAGTACTTC. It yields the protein CASSLTTDSYQETQYF.